The source of this T cell receptor (beta chain) is a study of blood T cell repertoires in COVID-19. Authors' processing steps: Cell counts per sample came from amplifying reference gene primers. Sequenced by immunoSEQ multiplex PCR; TCRdb stores in-frame clones only, minus some. For V, J and clone size, that table is used; D and trimming come from the DNA. The profile shows about 21,000 clones, roughly 84% of them singletons. Germline V gene data show CDR1 as MNHNS and CDR2 as SASEGT. The V gene end was trimmed by 1 base and the J gene end by 4 bases; junction bases not matched to a gene: 9. This CDR3 comprises 17 residues.

The chain has TRBV6-1 and TRBJ1-2; 10 bases are a match to TRBD1. Sequencing was carried out using peripheral blood. The TCR comes from a man in his forties with acute or convalescent COVID-19. CDR3 nucleotides: TGTGCCAGCAGTGAAGAACCGGGACAGGGGTATGGCTATGGCTACACCTTC. Its protein is CASSEEPGQGYGYGYTF.